This is a list of T cell receptor beta chains from one sample in a study of blood T cell repertoires in COVID-19. Measured with immunoSEQ multiplex PCR; TCRdb has only the in-frame clones, and not every one. The sample has about 160,000 clones; around 84% are singletons. The sequenced sample consisted of peripheral blood. Source of these receptors: a woman in her fifties or sixties with COVID-19, enrolled during active disease. Both conserved end residues are part of each CDR3. A D gene is named only where the DNA matches it firmly. Not all rows give a size; the values are once, few, many and, for expanded clones, a class.

CDR3	DNA	V	D	J	size
CASDGGTDYGYTF	TGCGCCAGCGACGGAGGGACCGACTATGGCTACACCTTC	TRBV4-1	NA	TRBJ1-2	few
CASSEGRDYGYTF	TGTGCCAGCAGTGAAGGCAGGGACTATGGCTACACCTTC	TRBV2	NA	TRBJ1-2	NA
CAWSARTGGTGELFF	TGTGCCTGGAGCGCCCGGACAGGGGGGACCGGGGAGCTGTTTTTT	TRBV30	TRBD1	TRBJ2-2	few
CASSFMGRETQYF	TGTGCCAGCAGTTTCATGGGCCGAGAGACCCAGTACTTC	TRBV28	NA	TRBJ2-5	NA
CASRWTGLNTGELFF	TGTGCCAGCAGATGGACAGGCTTGAACACCGGGGAGCTGTTTTTT	TRBV27	TRBD1	TRBJ2-2	NA
CASSGGQNTEAFF	TGCGCCAGCAGTGGAGGCCAGAACACTGAAGCTTTCTTT	TRBV10-1	NA	TRBJ1-1	few
CASSLVISQETQYF	TGCGCCAGCAGCTTGGTCATTAGCCAAGAGACCCAGTACTTC	TRBV5-1	NA	TRBJ2-5	NA
CASKGFPYNEQFF	TGTGCCAGCAAGGGGTTCCCTTACAATGAGCAGTTCTTC	TRBV28	NA	TRBJ2-1	NA
CASSQLTGGSGNTIYF	TGTGCCAGCAGCCAACTAACAGGGGGCTCTGGAAACACCATATATTTT	TRBV7-9	TRBD1	TRBJ1-3	NA
CASSPLGGYEQYF	TGTGCCAGCAGCCCCCTTGGGGGGTACGAGCAGTACTTC	TRBV5-5	NA	TRBJ2-7	NA
CASSTWAYTGELFF	TGTGCCAGCAGTACATGGGCCTACACCGGGGAGCTGTTTTTT	TRBV6-5	NA	TRBJ2-2	once
CAISVGTGSSYEQYF	TGTGCCATCAGTGTCGGGACAGGGAGCTCCTACGAGCAGTACTTC	TRBV10-3	TRBD1	TRBJ2-7	NA
CASSRHLPNTGELFF	TGTGCCAGCAGTCGACATCTCCCCAACACCGGGGAGCTGTTTTTT	TRBV4-2	NA	TRBJ2-2	NA
CASRRAGTGAFRYTF	TGTGCCAGCAGGAGAGCCGGGACAGGGGCTTTTCGCTACACCTTC	TRBV2	TRBD1	TRBJ1-2	few
CASSNAYEGRGMNTEAFF	TGTGCCAGCAGCAACGCCTACGAGGGCCGGGGGATGAACACTGAAGCTTTCTTT	TRBV21-1	NA	TRBJ1-1	few
CASSLAGSGNTIYF	TGCGCCAGCAGCCTGGCGGGGAGTGGAAACACCATATATTTT	TRBV5-1	NA	TRBJ1-3	NA
CASSVGAEYGYTF	TGTGCCAGCAGTGTAGGGGCGGAATATGGCTACACCTTC	TRBV2	NA	TRBJ1-2	NA
CASSQGPGDRAGGYTF	TGTGCCAGCAGCCAAGGCCCCGGGGACAGGGCGGGAGGCTACACCTTC	TRBV3-1/TRBV3-2	TRBD1	TRBJ1-2	NA
CASSQGTGNSIQYF	TGTGCCAGCAGCCAAGGAACAGGGAACAGCATTCAGTACTTC	TRBV3-1/TRBV3-2	NA	TRBJ2-4	NA
CASSLEQGRETQYF	TGTGCCAGCAGCTTAGAGCAGGGTCGGGAGACCCAGTACTTC	TRBV11-3	NA	TRBJ2-5	NA
CASSFQGLAGTDTQYF	TGTGCCAGTAGCTTTCAGGGACTAGCGGGGACAGATACGCAGTATTTT	TRBV19	TRBD2	TRBJ2-3	NA
CASSRTGGANYGYTF	TGTGCCAGCAGTAGGACAGGTGGAGCTAACTATGGCTACACCTTC	TRBV28	TRBD1	TRBJ1-2	NA
CASSTPGGDYANTGELFF	TGTGCCAGCAGCACCCCCGGGGGGGATTACGCGAACACCGGGGAGCTGTTTTTT	TRBV9	TRBD2	TRBJ2-2	NA
CASSLTAMNTEAFF	TGTGCCAGCAGCTTAACCGCGATGAACACTGAAGCTTTCTTT	TRBV11-2	NA	TRBJ1-1	NA
CASSPGARNTEAFF	TGTGCCAGCAGCCCAGGGGCCAGGAACACTGAAGCTTTCTTT	TRBV7-3	NA	TRBJ1-1	NA
CASSRNRGNYGYTF	TGTGCCAGCAGCCGCAACAGGGGGAACTATGGCTACACCTTC	TRBV3-1/TRBV3-2	TRBD1	TRBJ1-2	NA
CASSPMTGGAVYGYTF	TGTGCCAGCAGTCCGATGACAGGGGGCGCGGTCTATGGCTACACCTTC	TRBV28	TRBD1	TRBJ1-2	NA
CASSLVEGSTEAFF	TGCGCCAGCAGCTTGGTAGAGGGATCCACTGAAGCTTTCTTT	TRBV5-1	NA	TRBJ1-1	NA
CASSPGGTGPYEQYF	TGCGCCAGCAGCCCAGGTGGGACAGGGCCCTACGAGCAGTACTTC	TRBV4-1	TRBD1	TRBJ2-7	NA
CASSLTGTGYSYEQYF	TGTGCCAGCAGCTTAACCGGGACAGGGTATTCCTACGAGCAGTACTTC	TRBV7-9	TRBD1	TRBJ2-7	NA
CASSRYSGTGNQPQHF	TGTGCCAGCAGCCGCTACTCCGGGACAGGCAATCAGCCCCAGCATTTT	TRBV3-1/TRBV3-2	TRBD1	TRBJ1-5	NA
CASSAGKAFF	TGTGCCAGCTCAGCAGGGAAAGCTTTCTTT	TRBV18	NA	TRBJ1-1	NA
CASSLKPGQGDEKLFF	TGTGCCAGCAGCTTGAAACCGGGACAGGGGGATGAAAAACTGTTTTTT	TRBV5-4	TRBD1	TRBJ1-4	few
CASSETSGTHNEQFF	TGTGCCAGCAGCGAGACTAGCGGGACCCACAATGAGCAGTTCTTC	TRBV7-9	TRBD2	TRBJ2-1	few
CASSLRATGEFLGHRGAVF	TGTGCCAGCAGCTTACGCGCTACAGGGGAATTCCTCGGGCACCGGGGAGCTGTTTTT	TRBV7-9	TRBD1	TRBJ2-2	NA
CASSRRGTYGYTF	TGTGCCAGCAGCAGGCGGGGGACCTATGGCTACACCTTC	TRBV7-2	NA	TRBJ1-2	NA
CASSLRAGSETQYF	TGTGCCAGCAGCTTACGGGCGGGCAGTGAGACCCAGTACTTC	TRBV7-9	NA	TRBJ2-5	NA
CASSFDSWVETQYF	TGCGCCAGCAGCTTTGACTCATGGGTGGAGACCCAGTACTTC	TRBV5-1	NA	TRBJ2-5	NA
CAWAGISLSFTNTGELFF	TGTGCCTGGGCCGGGATCTCCTTGAGTTTCACGAACACCGGGGAGCTGTTTTTT	TRBV30	NA	TRBJ2-2	NA
CASSPLAGGQETQYF	TGTGCCAGCAGCCCTCTAGCGGGGGGACAAGAGACCCAGTACTTC	TRBV3-1/TRBV3-2	TRBD2	TRBJ2-5	NA
CASTENWNTGELFF	TGTGCCAGCACCGAAAACTGGAACACCGGGGAGCTGTTTTTT	TRBV4-2	NA	TRBJ2-2	NA
CASSLWGGGPQETQYF	TGTGCCAGCAGTTTATGGGGTGGGGGCCCCCAAGAGACCCAGTACTTC	TRBV27	NA	TRBJ2-5	NA
CASSPLRASGKPETQYF	TGTGCCAGCAGCCCCCTCAGGGCTAGCGGAAAACCGGAGACCCAGTACTTC	TRBV21-1	NA	TRBJ2-5	NA
CASSLNGDSSYEQYF	TGTGCCAGCAGCTTAAACGGGGATAGCTCCTACGAGCAGTACTTC	TRBV11-2	NA	TRBJ2-7	NA
CASSPPGTVMNTEAFF	TGTGCCAGCTCACCACCTGGGACAGTTATGAACACTGAAGCTTTCTTT	TRBV18	TRBD1	TRBJ1-1	NA
CASSLLSRLAGSTDTQYF	TGTGCCAGCAGTCTCTTATCTCGACTAGCGGGTAGCACAGATACGCAGTATTTT	TRBV6-6	TRBD2	TRBJ2-3	NA
CASTVGQGREAFF	TGTGCCAGCACCGTCGGACAGGGGCGGGAAGCTTTCTTT	TRBV6-5	TRBD1	TRBJ1-1	NA
CASSLKAGYQETQYF	TGTGCCAGCAGTTTAAAAGCGGGGTACCAAGAGACCCAGTACTTC	TRBV28	TRBD2	TRBJ2-5	NA
CASSRQGAGGDEKLFF	TGTGCCAGCAGCCGACAGGGGGCAGGAGGTGATGAAAAACTGTTTTTT	TRBV4-2	TRBD1	TRBJ1-4	NA
CASSTRGSGNQPQHF	TGTGCCAGCAGCACCCGGGGGTCTGGCAATCAGCCCCAGCATTTT	TRBV6-6	NA	TRBJ1-5	NA
CASSQALTLRGQYF	TGTGCCAGCAGCCAAGCTCTAACCCTACGAGGGCAGTACTTC	TRBV3-1/TRBV3-2	NA	TRBJ2-7	NA
CASSTRTSGVNTGELFF	TGTGCCAGCAGCACCCGGACTAGCGGGGTGAACACCGGGGAGCTGTTTTTT	TRBV4-2	TRBD2	TRBJ2-2	NA
CASSRGFIGQGAMNTEAFF	TGTGCCAGCAGCCGAGGATTCATCGGACAGGGGGCTATGAACACTGAAGCTTTCTTT	TRBV7-8	TRBD1	TRBJ1-1	once
CASGLAGPSNQPQHF	TGTGCCAGCGGTCTTGCCGGTCCGAGCAATCAGCCCCAGCATTTT	TRBV7-6	NA	TRBJ1-5	NA
CASSSTSGGSPPEQYF	TGTGCCAGCAGCTCGACTAGCGGGGGGTCCCCCCCCGAGCAGTACTTC	TRBV5-4	TRBD2	TRBJ2-7	NA
CASSESRANEKLFF	TGCGCCAGCAGTGAGTCGCGCGCGAATGAAAAACTGTTTTTT	TRBV10-2	NA	TRBJ1-4	once
CASSYLASGGDEQYF	TGTGCCAGCAGTTACTTGGCTAGCGGGGGGGACGAGCAGTACTTC	TRBV6-2/TRBV6-3	TRBD2	TRBJ2-7	few